These T cell receptor beta chains were read from a single sample in a study of T cell responses to AZD1222 COVID-19 vaccine. Measured with immunoSEQ multiplex PCR; TCRdb has only the in-frame clones, and not every one. Among about 120,000 clones, 65% to 90% were seen once, and the ten largest hold about 22%. Sample: peripheral blood, taken on day 0 of AZD1222 vaccination. The receptors come from an adult in good health. The CDR3 runs from the conserved cysteine through the conserved F or W. Fields, in order: clone size, J gene, V gene, D gene, CDR3 length, CDR3 DNA, CDR3 protein. The D gene is left open where the match is weak. A row's size may be missing; if present it is once, few, many or a size class.

.,TRBJ2-1,TRBV27,.,14,TGTGCCAGCAGGGTCGGGGTCTCCTACAATGAGCAGTTCTTC,CASRVGVSYNEQFF
.,TRBJ1-1,TRBV18,TRBD1,15,TGTGCCAGCTCACCATTCGAGGGGGCGAACACTGAAGCTTTCTTT,CASSPFEGANTEAFF
.,TRBJ1-3,TRBV11-2,.,12,TGTGCCAGCAGCAACCCCGGCCACACCATATATTTT,CASSNPGHTIYF
few,TRBJ1-1,TRBV2,.,13,TGTGCCAGCAGTGAGGGTCCGGGCACTGAAGCTTTCTTT,CASSEGPGTEAFF
.,TRBJ2-7,TRBV6-2/TRBV6-3,.,14,TGTGCCAGCAGCCACCCCGGGAACAATTACGAGCAGTACTTC,CASSHPGNNYEQYF
few,TRBJ2-6,TRBV19,TRBD1,15,TGTGCCAGCAAGCAGGGGGCAACAGGGGCCAACGTCCTGACTTTC,CASKQGATGANVLTF
.,TRBJ2-7,TRBV28,.,14,TGTGCCAGCAGTTTATCAGGCTATTACTACGAGCAGTACTTC,CASSLSGYYYEQYF
.,TRBJ1-1,TRBV6-5,.,13,TGTGCCAGCAGCGATACAGGGTACACTGAAGCTTTCTTT,CASSDTGYTEAFF
few,TRBJ1-4,TRBV4-2,.,14,TGTGCCAGCAGCCCGTTGTTAGCTAATGAAAAACTGTTTTTT,CASSPLLANEKLFF
.,TRBJ1-5,TRBV5-6,.,15,TGTGCCAGCAGCTTTGGACGGTACAGAAATCAGCCCCAGCATTTT,CASSFGRYRNQPQHF
.,TRBJ2-3,TRBV7-2,.,13,TGTGCCAGCAGCTCTCAACCTACTGATACGCAGTATTTT,CASSSQPTDTQYF
.,TRBJ1-5,TRBV4-2,TRBD1,17,TGTGCCAGCAGCCAAGAAGGGAGAGACAGGGTACATCAGCCCCAGCATTTT,CASSQEGRDRVHQPQHF
.,TRBJ2-3,TRBV5-4,.,13,TGTGCCAGCAGTTTACAGGGCCCAGATACGCAGTATTTT,CASSLQGPDTQYF
.,TRBJ2-5,TRBV6-2/TRBV6-3,.,12,TGTGCCAGCAGTTGGAACCAAGAGACCCAGTACTTC,CASSWNQETQYF
.,TRBJ2-2,TRBV7-2,TRBD2,17,TGTGCCAGCAGTCAAAGGATGAGCGGGGGGACCACCGGGGAGCTGTTTTTT,CASSQRMSGGTTGELFF
.,TRBJ1-4,TRBV19,.,16,TGTGCCAGTAGCCGGGGACTCGAGACAACTAATGAAAAACTGTTTTTT,CASSRGLETTNEKLFF
.,TRBJ1-1,TRBV6-4,.,15,TGTGCCACCCGTGCAAGAACAGGGCCGAACACTGAAGCTTTCTTT,CATRARTGPNTEAFF
.,TRBJ1-2,TRBV7-9,.,13,TGTGCCAGCAGCTCAACAGTGAACTATGGCTACACCTTC,CASSSTVNYGYTF
.,TRBJ1-4,TRBV7-2,.,15,TGTGCCAGCAGCTTATACGGGACGGAAACTGAAAAACTGTTTTTT,CASSLYGTETEKLFF
.,TRBJ2-3,TRBV2,TRBD2,14,TGTGCCAGCAGTGGACTAGCGGGGGCAGATACGCAGTATTTT,CASSGLAGADTQYF
few,TRBJ2-6,TRBV11-2,.,17,TGTGCCAGCAGCTTAGAGGGGGGACACTCTGGGGCCAACGTCCTGACTTTC,CASSLEGGHSGANVLTF
.,TRBJ2-3,TRBV3-1/TRBV3-2,.,13,TGTGCCAGCGCAACAGGGAGCACAGATACGCAGTATTTT,CASATGSTDTQYF
.,TRBJ2-7,TRBV5-5,.,11,TGTGCCAGCAGCTTGGTACAGGAGCAGTACTTC,CASSLVQEQYF
.,TRBJ2-6,TRBV14,.,16,TGTGCCAGCAGCCAACCCCCGATCTTGGGGGCCAACGTCCTGACTTTC,CASSQPPILGANVLTF
.,TRBJ2-1,TRBV28,.,14,TGTGCCAGCAGCCCCGGGACAACTAACAATGAGCAGTTCTTC,CASSPGTTNNEQFF
.,TRBJ2-5,TRBV5-1,.,14,TGCGCCAGCAGCTTGTCCACAGGGAAAGAGACCCAGTACTTC,CASSLSTGKETQYF
.,TRBJ2-7,TRBV2,.,11,TGTGCCAGCAGCAATTACTACGAGCAGTACTTC,CASSNYYEQYF
.,TRBJ2-3,TRBV7-2,TRBD2,17,TGTGCCAGCAGCTTAGCTAGCGGGGGCCGCAGCACAGATACGCAGTATTTT,CASSLASGGRSTDTQYF
.,TRBJ2-1,TRBV24-1,TRBD1,16,TGTGCCACCAGCTTGTCCGGGACAGGGAAATACAATGAGCAGTTCTTC,CATSLSGTGKYNEQFF
once,TRBJ1-2,TRBV7-9,.,13,TGTGCCAGCAGCTTAGTTCCCGGGGATGGCTACACCTTC,CASSLVPGDGYTF
.,TRBJ1-1,TRBV12-3/TRBV12-4,.,13,TGTGCCAGCAAAGGGAGGCAGAACACTGAAGCTTTCTTT,CASKGRQNTEAFF
once,TRBJ1-1,TRBV2,.,15,TGTGCCAGCAGGGGGAACGGACTGATGAACACTGAAGCTTTCTTT,CASRGNGLMNTEAFF
.,TRBJ1-6,TRBV5-1,TRBD1,17,TGCGCCAGCAGCTTATTCAGCCCTGGCAGGGGGAATTCACCCCTCCACTTT,CASSLFSPGRGNSPLHF
.,TRBJ2-5,TRBV24-1,.,16,TGTGCCACCAGTGAGACCGGGAAAAGGGGCCAAGAGACCCAGTACTTC,CATSETGKRGQETQYF
.,TRBJ1-2,TRBV5-1,.,16,TGCGCCAGCAGCTTGCTCGGGGAGCCCGACTCCTATGGCTACACCTTC,CASSLLGEPDSYGYTF
.,TRBJ2-3,TRBV6-5,TRBD1,14,TGTGCCAGCAGTACAACCGGGACAGGCAACACGCAGTATTTT,CASSTTGTGNTQYF
.,TRBJ2-4,TRBV27,TRBD1,14,TGTGCCAGCAGTTTATTCCAGGGGGAAAACATTCAGTACTTC,CASSLFQGENIQYF
.,TRBJ1-5,TRBV5-6,.,13,TGTGCCAGCAGCGTGGGAGGATTTCAGCCCCAGCATTTT,CASSVGGFQPQHF
.,TRBJ2-1,TRBV4-1,TRBD1,16,TGCGCCAGCAGCCAATTAACCAGGGGGATAGGCAATGAGCAGTTCTTC,CASSQLTRGIGNEQFF
once,TRBJ2-2,TRBV19,TRBD2,16,TGTGCCAGTAGTATGTACGGGGGGTCCCACACCGGGGAGCTGTTTTTT,CASSMYGGSHTGELFF
.,TRBJ2-5,TRBV5-8,.,13,TGTGCCAGCAGCTTGGCGATTGCTGGGGTACTGTACTTC,CASSLAIAGVLYF
.,TRBJ2-5,TRBV6-6,.,16,TGTGCCAGCAGTCGAATGGACAGAGGATTCCAAGAGACCCAGTACTTC,CASSRMDRGFQETQYF